This passage covers 23 T cell receptor beta chains from one sample sequenced in a study of blood T cell repertoires in COVID-19. Using immunoSEQ multiplex PCR, the repertoire was profiled, and TCRdb retains in-frame clones only, with some absent. Here the sample spans 300,000 to 400,000 clones, about 90% being singletons. Material for sequencing was peripheral blood. These TCRs come from a woman aged 18 to 35 who had recovered from COVID-19.

The chain links TRBV13 to TRBJ1-2; D perhaps matches TRBD1 (5 bases). The CDR3 consists of 15 residues. The germline V gene encodes CDR1 PRHDT and CDR2 FYEKMQ (reference sequence). The ends were cut back, 1 base at V and 4 bases at J, with 13 bases in the middle. The CDR3 sequence: CASSLEKGRTYGYTF. The CDR3 DNA reads TGTGCCAGCAGCTTAGAGAAGGGGCGGACCTATGGCTACACCTTC.

The chain joins TRBV29-1 to TRBJ1-1; 7 nucleotides align to TRBD1. Germline lookup yields CDR1 SQVTM and CDR2 ANQGSEA. V dropped 4 bases and J dropped 11; count of bases not matched to a gene: 7. CDR3 size: 11 residues. In DNA, the CDR3 is TGCAGCGTTGCCTTCAGGGGGGAGGCTTTCTTT. This encodes CSVAFRGEAFF.

The chain recombines TRBV7-9 with TRBJ2-3; D possibly corresponds to TRBD2 (6 bases). CDR3 length: 17 amino acids. V lost 1 base, J lost 0 bases, and 14 bases lay in between. Germline-derived CDR1 and CDR2 are SEHNR and FQNEAQ (reference sequence). CDR3 bases: TGTGCCAGCAGCTTAGGCGGGACGGTCACTAGCACAGATACGCAGTATTTT. Protein sequence: CASSLGGTVTSTDTQYF.

The chain is built from TRBV6-5 and TRBJ1-6, with D hard to call. Germline V gene sequence: CDR1 MNHEY, CDR2 SVGAGI. The CDR3 is 16 amino acids. Trimming stripped 4 bases from V and 7 bases from J, with 17 bases between. The CDR3 is CASSSKPRTHNSPLHF. CDR3 bases: TGTGCCAGCAGTTCCAAACCGAGGACTCACAATTCACCCCTCCACTTT.

The DNA of the CDR3 is TGTGCCAGCAGCGGACAGGTCGAAAGGCTTAACTATGGCTACACCTTC. Its translation: CASSGQVERLNYGYTF. This chain connects TRBV7-2 to TRBJ1-2; 7 nucleotides align to TRBD1. V was clipped by 5 bases and J by 1 base; unmatched bases: 10. Germline V gene sequence: CDR1 SGHTA, CDR2 FQGNSA. The CDR3 totals 16 residues.

This clone showed up just a few times. The genes are TRBV7-2 and TRBJ2-4; possibly TRBD1 for D (6 bases). Trimming took off 1 base at V and 16 bases at J, with 11 bases between the two ends. This CDR3 has 11 amino acids. Germline V gene data show CDR1 as SGHTA and CDR2 as FQGNSA. For the CDR3, the DNA is TGTGCCAGCAGCTTAGTTCGCAGGGGTTACTTC. Translation gives CASSLVRRGYF. Full variable domain (rest looked up from reference TRBV7-2 and TRBJ2-4): GAGVSQSPSNKVTEKGKDVELRCDPISGHTALYWYRQSLGQGLEFLIYFQGNSAPDKSGLPSDRFSAERTGGSVSTLTIQRTQQEDSAVYLCASSLVRRGYFGAGTRLSVL.

The rearrangement uses TRBV5-4 and TRBJ1-1; maybe TRBD1 (6 bases). This CDR3 has 14 amino acids. Trimming stripped 3 bases from V and 1 base from J, with 10 bases between. CDR1 SGHNT and CDR2 YYREEE come from the germline V gene (reference sequence). CDR3 sequence: CASSSDRSNTEAFF. The CDR3, as DNA: TGTGCCAGCAGCTCGGACAGATCGAACACTGAAGCTTTCTTT.

This chain links TRBV19 with TRBJ1-1, with D possibly being TRBD1 (6 bases). V lost 7 bases, J lost 1 base, and 19 bases lay in between. Per germline, CDR1 LNHDA and CDR2 SQIVND (reference sequence). This CDR3 region has 16 residues. In nucleotides, the CDR3 is TGTGCCAGTAATTCCCGCCGGGGGGCGGGGAACACTGAAGCTTTCTTT. Translated: CASNSRRGAGNTEAFF.

The chain recombines TRBV20-1 with TRBJ1-1, with D unresolved. V dropped 5 bases and J dropped 2 bases, with 6 bases sitting between them. This CDR3 is built from 11 residues. CDR1 is DFQATT and CDR2 is SNEGSKA in the germline V gene (reference sequence). CDR3 loop: CSAQINTEAFF. CDR3 sequence (DNA): TGCAGTGCTCAGATAAACACTGAAGCTTTCTTT.

The rearrangement uses TRBV5-1 and TRBJ2-7, with 8 bases fitting TRBD2. Germline loops: CDR1 SGHRS, CDR2 YFSETQ. CDR3 length equals 15 residues. The V segment lost 2 bases and the J segment 0 bases; nucleotides outside the gene matches: 4. This CDR3 reads CASSFTSGSSYEQYV. In DNA form, the CDR3 reads TGCGCCAGCAGCTTCACTAGCGGTAGCTCCTACGAGCAGTACGTC.

V is TRBV6-2 or TRBV6-3 and J is TRBJ1-6, with 8 bases aligning to TRBD1. Germline V gene data show CDR1 as MNHEY and CDR2 as SVGEGT. The CDR3 has 15 residues. Trimming took 0 bases from V and 8 from J; bases not matched to a gene: 3. CDR3 DNA: TGTGCCAGCAGTTACTCGTCAGGGGGCTATTCACCCCTCCACTTT. Translating it yields CASSYSSGGYSPLHF.

The V call is TRBV5-1, the J call TRBJ2-3, with TRBD2 identical over 10 bases. The CDR3 length is 14 residues. The V gene end was trimmed by 1 base and the J gene end by 14 bases; junction bases not matched to a gene: 10. CDR1 and CDR2 (germline): SGHRS, YFSETQ. CDR3 bases: TGCGCCAGCAGCTTGACTAGCGGGAATCCCGGGACGTATTTT. This translates into CASSLTSGNPGTYF.

The CDR3 loop reads CASSPMSGSSYNEQFF. CDR3 bases: TGTGCCAGCTCACCGATGAGCGGGAGCTCCTACAATGAGCAGTTCTTC. The chain employs TRBV18 and TRBJ2-1, with 8 bases fitting TRBD2. V dropped 3 bases and J dropped 0; count of bases not matched to a gene: 4. The germline V gene has CDR1 KGHSH and CDR2 LQKENI. The CDR3 loop spans 16 amino acids.

This clone appeared a single time. V and J are TRBV3-1 (or the pseudogene TRBV3-2) and TRBJ1-1; the D gene is possibly TRBD1 (6 bases). V was shortened by 3 bases and J by 11 bases, with 10 bases between the two germline ends. The CDR3 consists of 11 residues. CDR1 is LGHDT and CDR2 is YNNKEL in the germline V gene (reference sequence). The CDR3 nucleotides read TGTGCCAGCAGCCACGAGGGGGGGGCTTTCTTT. Protein product: CASSHEGGAFF.

Written as DNA, the CDR3 is TGTGCCAGCAGCTTAGATGTTTATGCGGCCCAGCATTTT. Translation gives CASSLDVYAAQHF. The chain combines TRBV11-2 with TRBJ1-5; no clear D gene. This CDR3 comprises 13 residues. Trimming left V 0 bases short and J 11 bases short, with 11 bases between. CDR1 is SGHAT and CDR2 is FQNNGV in the germline V gene.

The V call is TRBV10-3, the J call TRBJ2-3; TRBD1 aligns across 11 bases. J was trimmed by 4 bases and V by 4 bases; bases with no gene match: 7. CDR3 length equals 16 residues. Germline V gene lookup returns CDR1 ENHRY and CDR2 SYGVKD. CDR3 coding DNA: TGTGCCATCAGTGCACCGGGACAGGGGGGCGCAGATACGCAGTATTTT. Its protein product is CAISAPGQGGADTQYF.

The chain is built from TRBV11-2 and TRBJ1-1, with unresolved D. The CDR3 runs to 15 residues. V lost 0 bases, J lost 6 bases, and 14 bases lay in between. The V gene's germline CDR1 is SGHAT and CDR2 FQNNGV. The CDR3 loop is CASSLDHMVGAEAFF. The CDR3 DNA reads TGTGCCAGCAGCTTAGATCATATGGTGGGAGCTGAAGCTTTCTTT.

J is TRBJ1-2 and V is TRBV6-6, with TRBD1 as a possible D gene (6 bases). V dropped 0 bases and J dropped 5 bases, with 13 bases sitting between them. This CDR3 region has 15 residues. The germline gives CDR1 MNHNY, CDR2 SVGAGI (reference sequence). The CDR3 protein is CASSYSSRTVYGYTF. DNA of the CDR3: TGTGCCAGCAGTTACTCGTCGAGGACAGTTTATGGCTACACCTTC.

As DNA, the CDR3 is TGTGCCATCAGTGACGGTTTTACGTCCGGGGAGCTGTTTTTT. Translated, it gives CAISDGFTSGELFF. The genes are TRBV10-3 and TRBJ2-2; D not certain. CDR3 length: 14 residues. CDR1 ENHRY and CDR2 SYGVKD come from the germline V gene. Trimming removed 3 bases at V and 6 bases at J, with 11 bases between.

The chain combines TRBV11-3 with TRBJ2-5, with 11 bases identical to TRBD2. V dropped 5 bases and J dropped 2; count of bases not matched to a gene: 7. This CDR3 comprises 16 residues. From germline, CDR1 is SGHNT and CDR2 YENEEA. CDR3 in amino acids: CASSRGLAETQETQYF. The CDR3 DNA sequence: TGTGCCAGCAGCCGGGGACTAGCGGAAACTCAAGAGACCCAGTACTTC.

The CDR3 sequence: CASSLNRDYGYTF. As DNA, the CDR3 is TGTGCCAGTAGTCTTAACAGAGACTATGGCTACACCTTC. The chain is built from TRBV19 and TRBJ1-2, with D uncertain. The CDR3 consists of 13 residues. From germline, CDR1 is LNHDA and CDR2 SQIVND (reference sequence). Trimming cost V 5 bases and J 3 bases, with 10 bases left between them. Based on the CDR3 plus reference TRBV19 and TRBJ1-2, the full variable domain is DGGITQSPKYLFRKEGQNVTLSCEQNLNHDAMYWYRQDPGQGLRLIYYSQIVNDFQKGDIAEGYSVSREKKESFPLTVTSAQKNPTAFYLCASSLNRDYGYTFGSGTRLTVV.

This chain uses TRBV5-7 with TRBJ2-3; D call uncertain. Being an ORF, TRBV5-7 has a function that is uncertain. Trimming left V 4 bases short and J 4 bases short, with 13 bases between. The CDR3 runs 14 residues. In DNA, the CDR3 is TGTGCCAGCAGCCTGGGCCATAGTTCAGATACGCAGTATTTT. Translation gives CASSLGHSSDTQYF.

V gene TRBV29-1 combines with J gene TRBJ1-2, with D perhaps TRBD1 (5 bases). V was clipped by 3 bases and J by 0 bases, with 17 bases between them. The CDR3 runs 16 residues. The V gene's germline CDR1 is SQVTM and CDR2 ANQGSEA. CDR3 residues: CSVDVPGRLANYGYTF. Here the CDR3 DNA reads TGCAGCGTTGACGTCCCAGGGCGACTAGCTAACTATGGCTACACCTTC.